What follows are 20 T cell receptor beta chains derived from one specimen sequenced in a study of blood T cell repertoires in COVID-19. This table comes from immunoSEQ multiplex PCR, and its TCRdb copy is limited to in-frame clones, with some not included. Among about 500,000 clones listed, roughly 91% were seen once. Sequences were obtained from peripheral blood. The receptors here all came from a woman between 50 and 59 years old with COVID-19, enrolled during active disease.

The chain uses TRBV3-1 (or the pseudogene TRBV3-2) and TRBJ2-1; unclear D gene. The V gene's germline CDR1 is LGHDT and CDR2 YNNKEL (reference sequence). CDR3 length: 16 amino acids. Trimming pared 3 bases from V and 0 bases from J, leaving 12 bases between. Written as DNA, the CDR3 is TGTGCCAGCAGCCACCCCGAGGCCTACTCCTACAATGAGCAGTTCTTC. This encodes CASSHPEAYSYNEQFF.

The rearrangement joins TRBV19 to TRBJ1-2; TRBD1 might be the D (5 bases). The CDR3 length is 14 residues. Germline V gene lookup returns CDR1 LNHDA and CDR2 SQIVND (reference sequence). V was clipped by 5 bases and J by 8 bases, with 18 bases between them. The CDR3, as DNA: TGTGCCAGTAGTGGGTTAGCGGGGCCTACGGGCTACACCTTC. Its protein is CASSGLAGPTGYTF.

The rearrangement uses TRBV28 and TRBJ1-2, with D tentatively TRBD1 (5 bases). Looked up from germline, CDR1 is MDHEN and CDR2 is SYDVKM. This CDR3 region has 17 residues. V lost 5 bases to trimming and J lost 1 base, with 20 bases between them. CDR3 nucleotide sequence: TGTGCCAGCAGTCCGCAATCCCGCAGGACAATTAACTATGGCTACACCTTC. This encodes CASSPQSRRTINYGYTF.

The V gene is TRBV9, the J gene TRBJ1-1; the match to TRBD1 covers 8 bases. CDR1 is SGDLS, CDR2 YYNGEE, per germline. The ends lost 3 bases at V and 1 base at J; junction bases unmatched: 11. CDR3 length: 17 amino acids. CDR3 loop: CASSGSGQGEGNTEAFF. Written as DNA, the CDR3 is TGTGCCAGCAGCGGATCCGGACAGGGAGAGGGGAACACTGAAGCTTTCTTT.

The chain recombines TRBV6-5 with TRBJ1-2, with 8 bases that match TRBD1. The CDR3 covers 12 residues. V gave up 6 bases and J gave up 8 bases; unmatched junction bases: 5. CDR1 is MNHEY and CDR2 is SVGAGI in the germline V gene. In nucleotides, the CDR3 is TGTGCCAGCAGGGGAGGACAGGGCGGCTACACCTTC. This translates into CASRGGQGGYTF.

The rearrangement links TRBV6-1 to TRBJ1-4; D perhaps matches TRBD1 (6 bases). Germline CDR1 reads MNHNS; CDR2 reads SASEGT. The CDR3 sequence is 16 residues long. Trimming took off 4 bases at V and 0 bases at J, with 12 bases between the two ends. The CDR3 DNA reads as TGTGCCAGCAGTGCGACAAACAGGGCAACTAATGAAAAACTGTTTTTT. Amino acid sequence: CASSATNRATNEKLFF.

The rearrangement uses TRBV2 and TRBJ2-1, with 8 positions matching TRBD2. CDR1 and CDR2 (germline): SNHLY, FYNNEI. V was pared by 2 bases and J by 5 bases, with 2 bases of the junction left unmatched. This CDR3 has 14 amino acids. The CDR3 is CASSETLADNEQFF. For the CDR3, the DNA is TGTGCCAGCAGTGAAACACTAGCGGACAATGAGCAGTTCTTC.

V and J are TRBV30 and TRBJ2-5, with TRBD1 matching over 9 bases. Germline values: CDR1 GTSNPN, CDR2 SVGIG (reference sequence). There are 15 residues in the CDR3. V lost 5 bases to trimming and J lost 0 bases; unmatched junction nucleotides: 7. In DNA form, the CDR3 reads TGTGCCTGGGACCCCGGGACAGGGTACCAAGAGACCCAGTACTTC. Protein: CAWDPGTGYQETQYF.

This clone appeared a few times. The J gene is TRBJ1-1, the V gene TRBV20-1; 10 bases line up with TRBD1. After removal of 3 bases from V and 9 bases from J, the junction contained 7 bases not matched to a gene. Germline CDR1 is DFQATT and CDR2 is SNEGSKA (reference sequence). CDR3 length: 13 residues. The CDR3 reads CSASPPGQGKAFF. The CDR3 nucleotides are TGCAGTGCTAGTCCACCGGGACAGGGGAAAGCTTTCTTT.

The chain joins TRBV19 to TRBJ1-1, with TRBD1 as a possible D gene (5 bases). V was cut by 7 bases and J by 6 bases, with 21 bases left in between. CDR3 length equals 15 residues. Germline loops: CDR1 LNHDA, CDR2 SQIVND (reference sequence). CDR3 residues: CASTRGGPGGAEAFF. The CDR3 coding sequence is TGTGCCAGTACCCGGGGGGGTCCGGGCGGCGCTGAAGCTTTCTTT.

The V call is TRBV6-1, the J call TRBJ1-6; D not resolved. CDR3 length: 16 amino acids. CDR1 is MNHNS and CDR2 is SASEGT in the germline V gene. The V and J ends lost 1 base and 9 bases respectively, with 16 bases between them. CDR3 sequence reads: CASSEGPENVRSPLHF. CDR3 nucleotides: TGTGCCAGCAGTGAAGGCCCAGAAAATGTCCGTTCACCCCTCCACTTT.

This clone was recorded only once. The chain has TRBV6-5 and TRBJ2-1; possibly TRBD2 for D (6 bases). CDR1 is MNHEY and CDR2 is SVGAGI in the germline V gene. CDR3 length equals 14 residues. V lost 7 bases and J lost 7, with 17 bases in between. The CDR3 is CASTRNGRRNEQFF. The CDR3 nucleotides read TGTGCCAGCACCCGAAATGGGAGGCGTAATGAGCAGTTCTTC.

This chain joins TRBV30 and TRBJ1-2; 7 bases agree with TRBD1. The length of the CDR3 is 14 residues. V trimming: 0 bases; J trimming: 7 bases; junction bases outside the gene matches: 8. The germline V gene encodes CDR1 GTSNPN and CDR2 SVGIG (reference sequence). CDR3 DNA sequence: TGTGCCTGGAGTGTAGTCAGGGGGTTGGGTGGCTACACCTTC. Its translation is CAWSVVRGLGGYTF.

The chain is built from TRBV21-1 and TRBJ2-3; TRBD2 reflects the table's D call only, with no check against the DNA. TRBV21-1 is a pseudogene locus. The CDR3 runs 15 residues. The CDR3 here is CASHKRGEGTDTQYF. The CDR3 DNA follows: TGTGCCAGCCACAAACGGGGGGAAGGGACAGATACGCAGTATTTT.

The chain employs TRBV4-1 and TRBJ1-1; 7 nucleotides agree with TRBD1. V lost 6 bases, J lost 4 bases, and 14 bases stayed unmatched. CDR1 is MGHRA and CDR2 is YSYEKL in the germline V gene. The CDR3 is 16 amino acids. The CDR3 bases are TGCGCCAGCAGGGAGGGTAGGGGGCGTAAGGTCACTGAAGCTTTCTTT. The encoded protein is CASREGRGRKVTEAFF.

The rearrangement links TRBV20-1 to TRBJ2-7; TRBD1 matches at 10 bases. The CDR3 covers 14 residues. CDR1 DFQATT and CDR2 SNEGSKA come from the germline V gene (reference sequence). V lost 3 bases and J lost 3; bases outside the gene matches: 5. The CDR3 coding sequence is TGCAGTGCTAGTACCGGACAGGGGGGCTACGAGCAGTACTTC. Its translation is CSASTGQGGYEQYF.

The rearrangement links TRBV5-1 to TRBJ1-6; D gene unclear. The V gene lost 4 bases and the J gene lost 0 bases, with 17 bases spanning the gap. Per the germline V gene, CDR1 is SGHRS and CDR2 is YFSETQ. This CDR3 contains 18 residues. CDR3 in amino acids: CASSPGPSASSYNSPLHF. The CDR3 DNA reads TGCGCCAGCAGCCCGGGTCCTTCGGCCAGCTCCTATAATTCACCCCTCCACTTT.

This chain uses TRBV28 with TRBJ1-5, with a weak D call TRBD1 (5 bases). Trimming took off 3 bases at V and 1 base at J, with 16 bases between the two ends. There are 17 residues in the CDR3. CDR1 and CDR2 from the germline V gene are MDHEN and SYDVKM. CDR3 sequence reads: CASSFRRAGGSNQPQHF. In nucleotides, the CDR3 is TGTGCCAGCAGTTTCCGGCGGGCGGGGGGAAGCAATCAGCCCCAGCATTTT.

This clone was seen only once. The V gene is TRBV10-1, the J gene TRBJ2-1; the D gene is possibly TRBD2 (5 bases). Germline CDR1 is WNHNN and CDR2 is SYGVQD (reference sequence). The germline V and J ends were trimmed by 6 bases and 9 bases, with 18 bases remaining between them. CDR3 length: 14 amino acids. The CDR3: CASSRVRSEGEQFF. In nucleotides, the CDR3 is TGCGCCAGCAGCCGAGTCAGGTCTGAGGGTGAGCAGTTCTTC.

The chain carries TRBV19 and TRBJ2-1; 9 bases agree with TRBD1. Germline V gene data show CDR1 as LNHDA and CDR2 as SQIVND (reference sequence). Losses at the gene ends were 9 bases for V and 2 bases for J; bases not matched to a gene: 2. This CDR3 region has 13 residues. The CDR3 spells CASRTGAYNEQFF. CDR3 nucleotide sequence: TGTGCCAGCAGGACAGGGGCCTACAATGAGCAGTTCTTC.